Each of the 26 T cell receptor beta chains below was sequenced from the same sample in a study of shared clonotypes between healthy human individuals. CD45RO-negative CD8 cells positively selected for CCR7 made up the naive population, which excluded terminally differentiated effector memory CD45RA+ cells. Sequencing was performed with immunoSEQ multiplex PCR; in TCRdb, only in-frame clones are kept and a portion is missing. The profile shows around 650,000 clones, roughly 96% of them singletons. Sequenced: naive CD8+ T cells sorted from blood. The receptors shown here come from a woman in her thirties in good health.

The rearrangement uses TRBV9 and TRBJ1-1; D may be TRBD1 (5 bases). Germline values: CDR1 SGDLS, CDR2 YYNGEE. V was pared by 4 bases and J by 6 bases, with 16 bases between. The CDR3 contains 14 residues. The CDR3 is CASSIEGKTAEAFF. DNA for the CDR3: TGTGCCAGCAGCATAGAGGGGAAAACAGCTGAAGCTTTCTTT.

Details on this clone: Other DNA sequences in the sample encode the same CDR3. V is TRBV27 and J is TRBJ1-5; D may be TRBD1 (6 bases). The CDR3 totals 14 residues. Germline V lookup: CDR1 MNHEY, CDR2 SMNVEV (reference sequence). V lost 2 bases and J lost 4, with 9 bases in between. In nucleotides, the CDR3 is TGTGCCAGCAGTTTACGGGACAAGAATCAGCCCCAGCATTTT. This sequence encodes CASSLRDKNQPQHF.

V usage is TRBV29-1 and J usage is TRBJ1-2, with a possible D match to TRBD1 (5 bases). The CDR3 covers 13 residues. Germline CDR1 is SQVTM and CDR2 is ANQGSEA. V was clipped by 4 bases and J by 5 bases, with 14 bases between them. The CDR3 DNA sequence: TGCAGCGTTGCCCCCGGGACTGATTATGGCTACACCTTC. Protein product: CSVAPGTDYGYTF.

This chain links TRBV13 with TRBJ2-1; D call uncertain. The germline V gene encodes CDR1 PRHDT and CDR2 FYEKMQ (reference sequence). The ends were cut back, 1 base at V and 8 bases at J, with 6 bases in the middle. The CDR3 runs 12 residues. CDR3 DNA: TGTGCCAGCAGCTTAGTACCCGATGAGCAGTTCTTC. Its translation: CASSLVPDEQFF.

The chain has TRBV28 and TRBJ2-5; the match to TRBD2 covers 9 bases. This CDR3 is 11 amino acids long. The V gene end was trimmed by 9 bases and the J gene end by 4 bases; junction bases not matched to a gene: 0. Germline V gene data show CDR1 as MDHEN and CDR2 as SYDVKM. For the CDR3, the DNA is TGTGCCAGTAGCGGGAGAGAGACCCAGTACTTC. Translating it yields CASSGRETQYF.

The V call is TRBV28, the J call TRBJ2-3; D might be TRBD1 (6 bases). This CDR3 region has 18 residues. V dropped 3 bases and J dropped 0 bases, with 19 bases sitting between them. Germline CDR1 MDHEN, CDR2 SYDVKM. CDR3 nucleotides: TGTGCCAGCAGTTTTGGGGGCCGCGCCCTCTCTAGCACAGATACGCAGTATTTT. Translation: CASSFGGRALSSTDTQYF.

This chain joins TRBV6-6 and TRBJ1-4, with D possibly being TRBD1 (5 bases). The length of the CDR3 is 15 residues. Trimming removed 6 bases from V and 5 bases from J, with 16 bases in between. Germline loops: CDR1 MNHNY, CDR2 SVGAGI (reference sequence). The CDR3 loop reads CASRGPGRTNEKLFF. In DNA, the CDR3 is TGTGCCAGCAGGGGCCCGGGGCGGACGAATGAAAAACTGTTTTTT.

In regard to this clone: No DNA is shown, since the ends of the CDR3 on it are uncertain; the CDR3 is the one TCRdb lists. Here the CDR3 reads CASSTSGQIVETQYF. The rearrangement uses TRBV2 and TRBJ2-5; TRBD1, as called in the table, went unchecked against the DNA. CDR1 and CDR2 (germline): SNHLY, FYNNEI. 15 amino acids form the CDR3, both terminal residues included.

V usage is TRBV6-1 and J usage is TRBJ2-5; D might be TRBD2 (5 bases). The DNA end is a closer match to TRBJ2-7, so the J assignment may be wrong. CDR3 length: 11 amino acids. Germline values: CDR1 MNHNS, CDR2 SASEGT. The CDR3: CASRERYEQYF. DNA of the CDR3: TGTGCCAGCAGAGAGCGGTACGAGCAGTACTTC.

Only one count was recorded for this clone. CDR3 residues: CASSVSGPGEQFF. In nucleotides, the CDR3 is TGTGCCAGCAGCGTGTCGGGCCCCGGCGAGCAGTTCTTC. The chain employs TRBV9 and TRBJ2-1, with D hard to call. There are 13 residues in the CDR3. V was trimmed by 2 bases and J by 10 bases, leaving 13 bases between them. Germline loops: CDR1 SGDLS, CDR2 YYNGEE.

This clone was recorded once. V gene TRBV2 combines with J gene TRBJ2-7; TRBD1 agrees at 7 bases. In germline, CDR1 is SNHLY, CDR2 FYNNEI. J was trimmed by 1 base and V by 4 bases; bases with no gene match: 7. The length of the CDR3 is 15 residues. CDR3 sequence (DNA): TGTGCCAGCAGTGTATTGGCAGGGGGTTCCTACGAGCAGTACTTC. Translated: CASSVLAGGSYEQYF.

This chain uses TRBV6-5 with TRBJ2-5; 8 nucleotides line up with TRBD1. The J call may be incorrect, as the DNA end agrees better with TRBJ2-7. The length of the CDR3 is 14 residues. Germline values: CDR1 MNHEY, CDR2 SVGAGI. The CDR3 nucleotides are TGTGCCAGCAGTTACCACGGACAGGGCTACGAGCAGTACTTC. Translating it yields CASSYHGQGYEQYF.

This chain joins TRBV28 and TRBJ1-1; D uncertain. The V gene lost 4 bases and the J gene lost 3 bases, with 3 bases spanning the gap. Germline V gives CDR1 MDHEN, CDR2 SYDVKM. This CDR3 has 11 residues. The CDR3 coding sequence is TGTGCCAGCAGTTGGGACACTGAAGCTTTCTTT. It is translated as CASSWDTEAFF.

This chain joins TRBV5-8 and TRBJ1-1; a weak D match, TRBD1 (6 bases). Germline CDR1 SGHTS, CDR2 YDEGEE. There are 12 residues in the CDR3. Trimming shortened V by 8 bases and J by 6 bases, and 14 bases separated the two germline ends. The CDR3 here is CASMTGISEAFF. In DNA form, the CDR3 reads TGTGCCAGTATGACAGGCATCTCTGAAGCTTTCTTT. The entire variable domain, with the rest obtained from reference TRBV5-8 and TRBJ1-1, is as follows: EAGVTQSPTHLIKTRGQQATLRCSPISGHTSVYWYQQALGLGLQFLLWYDEGEERNRGNFPPRFSGRQFPNYSSELNVNALELEDSALYLCASMTGISEAFFGQGTRLTVV.

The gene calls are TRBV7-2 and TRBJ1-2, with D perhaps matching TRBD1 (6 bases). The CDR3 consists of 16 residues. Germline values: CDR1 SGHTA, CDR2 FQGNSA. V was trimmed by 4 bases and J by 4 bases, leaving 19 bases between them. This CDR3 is CASSSSLPGHIYGYTF. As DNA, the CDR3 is TGTGCCAGCAGCTCAAGTTTACCGGGACACATCTATGGCTACACCTTC.

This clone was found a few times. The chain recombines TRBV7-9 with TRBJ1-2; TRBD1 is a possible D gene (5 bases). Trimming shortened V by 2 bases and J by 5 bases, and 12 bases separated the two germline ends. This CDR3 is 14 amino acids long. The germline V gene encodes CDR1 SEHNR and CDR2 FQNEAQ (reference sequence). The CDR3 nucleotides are TGTGCCAGCAGCTTAAGCAGGGAGGAGTATGGCTACACCTTC. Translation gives CASSLSREEYGYTF.

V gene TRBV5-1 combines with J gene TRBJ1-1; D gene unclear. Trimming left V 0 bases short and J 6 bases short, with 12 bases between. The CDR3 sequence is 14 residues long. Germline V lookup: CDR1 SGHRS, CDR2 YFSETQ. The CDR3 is CASSLAGGVAEAFF. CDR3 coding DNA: TGCGCCAGCAGCTTGGCTGGAGGTGTCGCTGAAGCTTTCTTT.

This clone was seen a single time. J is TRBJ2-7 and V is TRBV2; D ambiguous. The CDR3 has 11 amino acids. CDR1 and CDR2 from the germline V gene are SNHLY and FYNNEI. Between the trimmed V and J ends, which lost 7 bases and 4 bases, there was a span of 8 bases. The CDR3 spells CASILSYEQYF. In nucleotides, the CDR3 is TGTGCCAGCATCCTATCGTACGAGCAGTACTTC.

The CDR3 loop reads CASSYSNQGSGNTIYF. The CDR3 nucleotides read TGTGCCAGCAGTTACTCGAACCAAGGATCTGGAAACACCATATATTTT. The chain uses TRBV6-5 and TRBJ1-3; D is unresolved. The CDR3 has 16 residues. The germline V gene encodes CDR1 MNHEY and CDR2 SVGAGI. Trimming took off 0 bases at V and 1 base at J, with 10 bases between the two ends.

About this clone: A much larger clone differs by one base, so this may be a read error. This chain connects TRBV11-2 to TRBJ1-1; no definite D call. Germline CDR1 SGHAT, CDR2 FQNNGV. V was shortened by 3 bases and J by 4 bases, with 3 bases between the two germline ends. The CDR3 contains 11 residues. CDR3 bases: TGTGCCAGCAGCTTGACCACTGAAGCTTTCTTT. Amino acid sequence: CASSLTTEAFF. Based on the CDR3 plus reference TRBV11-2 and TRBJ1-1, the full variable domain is EAGVAQSPRYKIIEKRQSVAFWCNPISGHATLYWYQQILGQGPKLLIQFQNNGVVDDSQLPKDRFSAERLKGVDSTLKIQPAKLEDSAVYLCASSLTTEAFFGQGTRLTVV.

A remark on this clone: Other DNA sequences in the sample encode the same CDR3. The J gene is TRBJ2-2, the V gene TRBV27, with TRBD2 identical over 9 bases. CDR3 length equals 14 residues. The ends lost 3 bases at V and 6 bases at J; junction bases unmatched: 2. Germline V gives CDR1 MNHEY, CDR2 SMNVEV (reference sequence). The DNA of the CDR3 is TGTGCCAGCAGTTTGGGACTAGCCGCCGGGGAGCTGTTTTTT. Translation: CASSLGLAAGELFF.

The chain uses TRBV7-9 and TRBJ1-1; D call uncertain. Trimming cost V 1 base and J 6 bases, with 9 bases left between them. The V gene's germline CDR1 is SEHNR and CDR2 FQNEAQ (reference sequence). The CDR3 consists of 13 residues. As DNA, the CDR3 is TGTGCCAGCAGCTTAGTAGAAAACCCTGAAGCTTTCTTT. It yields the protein CASSLVENPEAFF. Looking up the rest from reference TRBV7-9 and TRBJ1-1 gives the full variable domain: DTGVSQNPRHKITKRGQNVTFRCDPISEHNRLYWYRQTLGQGPEFLTYFQNEAQLEKSRLLSDRFSAERPKGSFSTLEIQRTEQGDSAMYLCASSLVENPEAFFGQGTRLTVV.

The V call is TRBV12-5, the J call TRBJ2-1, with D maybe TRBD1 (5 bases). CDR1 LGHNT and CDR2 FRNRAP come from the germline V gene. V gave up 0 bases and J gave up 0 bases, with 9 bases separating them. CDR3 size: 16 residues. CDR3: CASGLVQASSYNEQFF. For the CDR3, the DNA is TGTGCTAGTGGTTTGGTACAGGCGAGCTCCTACAATGAGCAGTTCTTC.

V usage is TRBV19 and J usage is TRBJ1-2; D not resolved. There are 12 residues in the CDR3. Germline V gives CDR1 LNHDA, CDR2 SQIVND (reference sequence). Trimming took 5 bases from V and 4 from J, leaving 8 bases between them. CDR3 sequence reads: CASSPNAYGYTF. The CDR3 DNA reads TGTGCCAGTAGTCCAAACGCCTATGGCTACACCTTC.

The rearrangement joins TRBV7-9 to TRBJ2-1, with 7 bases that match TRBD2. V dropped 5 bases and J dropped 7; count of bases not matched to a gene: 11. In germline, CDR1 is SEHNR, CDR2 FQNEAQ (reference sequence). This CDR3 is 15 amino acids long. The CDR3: CASSPSERESNEQFF. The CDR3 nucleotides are TGTGCCAGCAGCCCGTCGGAGCGGGAATCGAATGAGCAGTTCTTC.

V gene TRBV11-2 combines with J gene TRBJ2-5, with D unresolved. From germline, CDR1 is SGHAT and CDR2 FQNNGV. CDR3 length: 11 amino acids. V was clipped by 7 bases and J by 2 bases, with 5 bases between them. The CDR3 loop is CASKGQETQYF. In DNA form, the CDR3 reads TGTGCCAGCAAAGGACAAGAGACCCAGTACTTC. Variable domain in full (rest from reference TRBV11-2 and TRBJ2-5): EAGVAQSPRYKIIEKRQSVAFWCNPISGHATLYWYQQILGQGPKLLIQFQNNGVVDDSQLPKDRFSAERLKGVDSTLKIQPAKLEDSAVYLCASKGQETQYFGPGTRLLVL.